A selection of T cell receptor beta chains follows, all from one sample in a study of OX40 agonist ivuxolimab in advanced cancers. TCRdb's copy holds only in-frame clones and misses some; the assay was immunoSEQ multiplex PCR. This repertoire shows about 84,000 clones, roughly 94% found once; its top ten account for 8% to 13%. The source material was CD4+ or CD8+ T cells sorted from blood, sampled in a trial of the OX40 agonist ivuxolimab. Receptors originate from an adult with an advanced solid tumor such as melanoma, head and neck, liver or kidney cancer. Each CDR3 is given with its conserved first and last residue. A D gene is named only where the DNA matches it firmly. Rows give clone size only sometimes, using once, few, many, or a class for an expanded clone.

>TRBV7-2|TRBJ2-3|-|-
TGTGCCAGCAGCTCCCTTGGGCAGGGAGCCACAGATACGCAGTATTTT
CASSSLGQGATDTQYF
>TRBV13|TRBJ1-1|TRBD1|once
TGTGCCAGCAGCCCAACCGGACAGGTTAACACTGAAGCTTTCTTT
CASSPTGQVNTEAFF
>TRBV2|TRBJ1-1|-|-
TGTGCCAGCAGTGTAGGGGGGACCGATCGGAAAGCTTTCTTT
CASSVGGTDRKAFF
>TRBV11-1|TRBJ2-7|-|-
TGTGCCAGCAGCACACCGGGACGGCAACCCTACGAGCAGTACTTC
CASSTPGRQPYEQYF
>TRBV13|TRBJ2-7|TRBD2|-
TGTGCCAGCAGCTTAGGGACTAGCGGTCGCGAGCAGTACTTC
CASSLGTSGREQYF
>TRBV7-8|TRBJ2-1|TRBD2|-
TGTGCCAGCAGCTTGCTAGCGGGAGGGCCGGTCAATGAGCAGTTCTTC
CASSLLAGGPVNEQFF
>TRBV7-2|TRBJ2-7|-|-
TGTGCCAGCAGCTTAGCTGGGGATGAGCAGTACTTC
CASSLAGDEQYF
>TRBV7-9|TRBJ2-1|-|-
TGTGCCAGCAGCTTAGAGGAGGGGGAGGGCCGGTTCGATGAGCAGTTCTTC
CASSLEEGEGRFDEQFF
>TRBV5-1|TRBJ1-2|-|-
TGCGCCAGCAGCTTTGAACAAGCGGGGGCCGGAAACTATGGCTACACCTTC
CASSFEQAGAGNYGYTF
>TRBV10-2|TRBJ2-3|-|-
TGCGCCAGCAGCGCTACGGAGGGTTTCCAGTATTTT
CASSATEGFQYF
>TRBV29-1|TRBJ1-2|TRBD1|-
TGCAGCGTGGCCGGGACAGGGATATTCGGCTATGGCTACACCTTC
CSVAGTGIFGYGYTF
>TRBV11-1|TRBJ2-1|-|-
TGTGCCAGCAGCCTAACAGGGCCCAATTTGGTCTTC
CASSLTGPNLVF
>TRBV6-5|TRBJ2-3|-|-
TGTGCCAGCAGTTACGGGACTCCACGCGCAGATACGCAGTATTTT
CASSYGTPRADTQYF
>TRBV5-4|TRBJ2-7|-|-
TGTGCCAGCAGCCTATTCGGAGAGCAGTACTTC
CASSLFGEQYF
>TRBV7-9|TRBJ2-1|-|-
TGTGCCAGCAGCTTCCTAGCTCAAAAGTTCTTC
CASSFLAQKFF
>TRBV7-3|TRBJ2-7|TRBD2|-
TGTGCCAGCAGCTTCCACTCGGGAGGGACCTACGAGCAGTACTTC
CASSFHSGGTYEQYF
>TRBV4-3|TRBJ2-2|TRBD1|-
TGCGCCAGCAGCCAACACATGAGAAGGGACAGACCCGAAACCGGGGAGCTGTTTTTT
CASSQHMRRDRPETGELFF
>TRBV13|TRBJ2-5|-|-
TGTGCCAGCAGCCAGTCATTCGGGGCAGAGACCCAGTACTTC
CASSQSFGAETQYF
>TRBV13|TRBJ2-7|TRBD2|once
TGTGCCAGCAGCTTCCCCCCTGGGAGCGGGAGAGAGTCCTACGAGCAGTACTTC
CASSFPPGSGRESYEQYF
>TRBV2|TRBJ2-7|TRBD1|-
TGTGCCAGCAGGGACCGGCAGGGGGCCTTCTACGAGCAGTACTTC
CASRDRQGAFYEQYF
>TRBV4-2|TRBJ2-1|-|-
TGTGCCAGCAGCTACGGGGCTTTCCCTCCAGACAATGAGCAGTTCTTC
CASSYGAFPPDNEQFF
>TRBV28|TRBJ2-5|-|-
TGTGCCAGCAGTTTACCTTCGGGGCCTGGGGAGGAGACCCAGTACTTC
CASSLPSGPGEETQYF
>TRBV27|TRBJ1-3|TRBD1|-
TGTGCCAGCAGCCCAGCCCCAGGGGGCTCTGGAAACACCATATATTTT
CASSPAPGGSGNTIYF
>TRBV5-1|TRBJ2-7|TRBD2|-
TGCGCCAGCAGCCCGGGACTAGCCACGTCTTACGAGCAGTACTTC
CASSPGLATSYEQYF
>TRBV6-5|TRBJ1-1|-|-
TGTGCCAGCAGTTACGCTGGGAACACTGAAGCTTTCTTT
CASSYAGNTEAFF
>TRBV7-9|TRBJ1-3|-|-
TGTGCCAGCGGACCCCTGGGGGGAAGCTCTGGAAACACCATATATTTT
CASGPLGGSSGNTIYF
>TRBV20-1|TRBJ2-3|-|-
TGCAGTGCTAGAGATACGCAGTATTTT
CSARDTQYF
>TRBV11-3|TRBJ2-5|TRBD1|-
TGTGCCAGCAGCTTGTCGGACAGGGGAGAGACCCAGTACTTC
CASSLSDRGETQYF
>TRBV7-2|TRBJ1-1|TRBD1|-
TGTGCCAGCAGCTTCGGGACAGGGACGACTGAAGCTTTCTTT
CASSFGTGTTEAFF
>TRBV5-4|TRBJ2-7|TRBD2|-
TGTGCCAGCAGCATAGAGACTAGCGTGTACGAGCAGTACTTC
CASSIETSVYEQYF
>TRBV27|TRBJ1-1|-|-
TGTGCCAGCAGTTTAACCCCCAACAGGAGAGACACTGAAGCTTTCTTT
CASSLTPNRRDTEAFF
>TRBV6-1|TRBJ2-7|-|-
TGTGCCAGCGGGAGACAGCTAGACTCCTACGAGCAGTACTTC
CASGRQLDSYEQYF
>TRBV9|TRBJ2-1|-|-
TGTGCCAGCAGCCCGCCGACTACCGCCGGCAATGAGCAGTTCTTC
CASSPPTTAGNEQFF
>TRBV6-4|TRBJ2-1|TRBD1|-
TGTGCCAGCAGTGACGATAAACTAACAGGGGGCGGTGGGAATGAGCAGTTCTTC
CASSDDKLTGGGGNEQFF
>TRBV7-8|TRBJ2-5|TRBD2|-
TGTGCCAGCAGCTTACCCGGACTAGCGGGGGCAAGGACCCAGTACTTC
CASSLPGLAGARTQYF
>TRBV6-6|TRBJ2-7|-|once
TGTGCCAGCAGTACCCGACAGGAACACTACGAGCAGTACTTC
CASSTRQEHYEQYF
>TRBV25-1|TRBJ2-3|-|-
TGTGCCAGCACTCTCACCTCCGCCGGCGTTTCCACAGATACGCAGTATTTT
CASTLTSAGVSTDTQYF
>TRBV29-1|TRBJ2-1|TRBD1|-
TGCAGCGCCATTCCCCGGGACAGGGGTACCAATGAGCAGTTCTTC
CSAIPRDRGTNEQFF